This T cell receptor beta chain was captured by sequencing in a study of molecular identifiers for immune sequencing clone quantification. TCRdb reanalysed the PCR reads using MiXCR and keeps one entry per CDR3 protein. Among hundreds of thousands of distinct CDR3 sequences, roughly 27% were seen once, and the ten largest hold 0.75% to 0.8%. This clonotype appeared a few times. Its antigen is unknown. Overall study results and limits: Under 1% of molecules in naive cells, but over 99% of effector molecules, belonged to clones above 20 RNA copies.

V was pared by 4 bases and J by 4 bases, with 9 bases of the junction left unmatched. CDR1 SGDLS and CDR2 YYNGEE come from the germline V gene. CDR3 length: 15 amino acids. Sorting captured naive CD8 T cells as CD8+CD4-CCR7+CD45RA+. This chain joins TRBV9 and TRBJ2-7; 9 nucleotides align to TRBD1. The receptor's source is a human donor in good health. Some libraries in this study had Jurkat cell RNA spiked in. The sample taken for sequencing was naive CD8+ T cells from blood, with Jurkat cell RNA spiked in. Subset specified: FACS-sorted CD8+CD4-CCR7+CD45RA+ naive T cells. This CDR3 reads CASSTGQGTVYEQYF. For the CDR3, the DNA is TGTGCCAGCAGCACCGGACAGGGGACAGTGTACGAGCAGTACTTC.